Each of the 27 T cell receptor beta chains below was sequenced from the same sample in a study of cytomegalovirus exposure and HLA in healthy donors. 60 Vbeta and 13 Jbeta primers were used in PCR. Some clones are missing from TCRdb's copy, which holds only in-frame ones; the method was immunoSEQ multiplex PCR. The data show tens of thousands of clones, with about three quarters seen just once and around 5.3% held by the top ten. Sequencing used PBMCs. These receptors all stem from a man aged 25-45 years in good health and CMV-seropositive.

J is TRBJ2-1 and V is TRBV7-3, with TRBD2 as a possible D gene (7 bases). V dropped 0 bases and J dropped 1 base, with 16 bases sitting between them. This CDR3 spans 18 amino acids. Germline loops: CDR1 SGHTA, CDR2 FQGTGA. This CDR3 reads CASSLTGGASGSYNEQFF. CDR3 sequence (DNA): TGTGCCAGCAGCTTAACGGGGGGCGCTAGCGGTTCCTACAATGAGCAGTTCTTC.

This chain joins TRBV4-2 and TRBJ2-1; 8 bases match TRBD1. Per germline, CDR1 LGHNA and CDR2 YNFKEQ. The CDR3 has 17 amino acids. V lost 0 bases, J lost 2 bases, and 6 bases stayed unmatched. In DNA, the CDR3 is TGTGCCAGCAGCCAAGAGGGGACAGGATCGACCTACAATGAGCAGTTCTTC. It yields the protein CASSQEGTGSTYNEQFF.

The J gene is TRBJ1-4, the V gene TRBV5-4, with TRBD1 matching 8 bases. Trimming removed 4 bases from V and 8 bases from J; junction bases left unmatched: 7. Germline loops: CDR1 SGHNT, CDR2 YYREEE (reference sequence). The CDR3 is 14 residues long. The DNA for the CDR3 is TGTGCCAGCAGCGGCAGGGGGCAAGGAGAAAAACTGTTTTTT. The encoded protein is CASSGRGQGEKLFF.

The chain employs TRBV28 and TRBJ2-7; 11 positions match TRBD2. This CDR3 is 16 amino acids long. The germline V gene has CDR1 MDHEN and CDR2 SYDVKM. V was pared by 6 bases and J by 1 base, with 8 bases of the junction left unmatched. The CDR3 DNA sequence: TGTGCCAGCAGCCGTATTCTAGCGGGAGGTTCCTACGAGCAGTACTTC. This translates into CASSRILAGGSYEQYF.

There are a few counts of this clone. CDR3 loop: CASSSTGANTEAFF. In nucleotides, the CDR3 is TGTGCCAGCAGCTCCACAGGGGCGAACACTGAAGCTTTCTTT. The rearrangement links TRBV7-9 to TRBJ1-1; TRBD1 agrees at 7 bases. Germline V gene lookup returns CDR1 SEHNR and CDR2 FQNEAQ (reference sequence). The CDR3 totals 14 residues. The junction had 3 bases not matched to a gene; V was cut back by 4 bases and J by 1 base.

V usage is TRBV5-4 and J usage is TRBJ2-3; unclear D gene. In germline, CDR1 is SGHNT, CDR2 YYREEE (reference sequence). Trimming took 4 bases from V and 0 from J, leaving 6 bases between them. This CDR3 comprises 13 residues. The CDR3 nucleotides are TGTGCCAGCAGCGTCACAAGCACAGATACGCAGTATTTT. Protein product: CASSVTSTDTQYF.

The J gene is TRBJ2-7, the V gene TRBV4-1; TRBD1 agrees at 9 bases. Germline V gives CDR1 MGHRA, CDR2 YSYEKL. J lost 3 bases, V lost 3 bases, and 9 bases had no gene match. The CDR3 spans 16 residues. The CDR3 DNA reads as TGCGCCAGCAGCCACTTGACAGGGGGGAACCGCTACGAGCAGTACTTC. It specifies CASSHLTGGNRYEQYF.

The genes are TRBV14 and TRBJ1-2; tentatively, D is TRBD1 (5 bases). The CDR3 is 16 residues long. Germline V CDR1 and CDR2: SGHDN, FVKESK. The V gene lost 1 base and the J gene lost 5 bases, with 17 bases spanning the gap. DNA for the CDR3: TGTGCCAGCAGCCAAGTCTCAGGGAGGGTTGGGTATGGCTACACCTTC. Protein sequence: CASSQVSGRVGYGYTF. Together with reference TRBV14 and TRBJ1-2, the CDR3 gives the full variable domain: EAGVTQFPSHSVIEKGQTVTLRCDPISGHDNLYWYRRVMGKEIKFLLHFVKESKQDESGMPNNRFLAERTGGTYSTLKVQPAELEDSGVYFCASSQVSGRVGYGYTFGSGTRLTVV.

The rearrangement uses TRBV16 and TRBJ1-5; TRBD1 aligns across 7 bases. The CDR3 has 15 amino acids. Germline V gene lookup returns CDR1 KGHSY and CDR2 FQNENV. After removal of 7 bases from V and 2 bases from J, the junction contained 8 bases not matched to a gene. The CDR3 sequence: CASTFTGDGNQPQHF. The CDR3 DNA reads as TGTGCCAGCACCTTCACAGGGGATGGCAATCAGCCCCAGCATTTT.

The chain links TRBV15 to TRBJ2-2; 9 nucleotides align to TRBD2. Germline V gives CDR1 LNHNV, CDR2 YYDKDF (reference sequence). V gave up 2 bases and J gave up 7 bases; unmatched junction bases: 5. The CDR3 contains 15 residues. The CDR3 region is CATSRISGSNGELFF. The CDR3 DNA is TGTGCCACCAGCAGAATTAGCGGGAGTAACGGGGAGCTGTTTTTT. Looking up the rest from reference TRBV15 and TRBJ2-2 gives the full variable domain: DAMVIQNPRYQVTQFGKPVTLSCSQTLNHNVMYWYQQKSSQAPKLLFHYYDKDFNNEADTPDNFQSRRPNTSFCFLDIRSPGLGDTAMYLCATSRISGSNGELFFGEGSRLTVL.

The J gene is TRBJ2-1, the V gene TRBV4-3, with TRBD2 identical over 7 bases. Trimming took 4 bases from V and 0 from J; bases not matched to a gene: 3. The CDR3 runs to 15 residues. The germline CDR1 and CDR2 sequences are LGHNA and YSLEER. CDR3 bases: TGCGCCAGCAGCCTCGGGAGGAGCTCCTACAATGAGCAGTTCTTC. As protein: CASSLGRSSYNEQFF.

The sample holds one count of this clone. The chain combines TRBV9 with TRBJ2-7; 13 positions match TRBD2. The germline CDR1 and CDR2 sequences are SGDLS and YYNGEE. The V segment lost 0 bases and the J segment 6 bases; nucleotides outside the gene matches: 0. This CDR3 comprises 14 residues. The CDR3 protein is CASSVGLAGGEQYV. The CDR3 DNA follows: TGTGCCAGCAGCGTAGGACTAGCGGGAGGCGAGCAGTACGTC.

The rearrangement joins TRBV18 to TRBJ2-3, with D maybe TRBD2 (6 bases). V lost 2 bases and J lost 6, with 18 bases in between. This CDR3 is 16 amino acids long. Per germline, CDR1 KGHSH and CDR2 LQKENI. The CDR3 spells CASSPISAARGDTQYF. The CDR3 DNA reads as TGTGCCAGCTCACCAATTTCGGCAGCCCGGGGGGATACGCAGTATTTT.

This sequence joins TRBV19 and TRBJ1-3; 8 bases fit TRBD1. Germline CDR1 LNHDA, CDR2 SQIVND (reference sequence). With 7 bases clipped from V and 4 bases from J, the junction kept 12 bases outside the gene matches. CDR3 length equals 16 residues. The CDR3 is CASTGQGAAYGNTIYF. Written as DNA, the CDR3 is TGTGCCAGTACGGGGCAGGGGGCGGCTTACGGAAACACCATATATTTT.

This sequence joins TRBV27 and TRBJ2-1, with D perhaps TRBD1 (5 bases). The length of the CDR3 is 14 residues. V lost 2 bases to trimming and J lost 10 bases, with 15 bases between them. CDR1 and CDR2 (germline): MNHEY, SMNVEV (reference sequence). The CDR3 is CASSLILEKGEQFF. In DNA form, the CDR3 reads TGTGCCAGCAGTTTAATATTGGAGAAGGGGGAGCAGTTCTTC.

The chain couples TRBV2 to TRBJ2-3; D unresolved. This CDR3 has 11 amino acids. V gave up 4 bases and J gave up 9 bases, with 8 bases separating them. Per the germline V gene, CDR1 is SNHLY and CDR2 is FYNNEI. This CDR3 is CASSVNPTQYF. In nucleotides, the CDR3 is TGTGCCAGCAGTGTCAATCCCACGCAGTATTTT.

The V gene is TRBV5-1, the J gene TRBJ2-3, with D hard to call. Germline V lookup: CDR1 SGHRS, CDR2 YFSETQ. V gave up 0 bases and J gave up 4 bases, with 6 bases separating them. The CDR3 loop spans 13 amino acids. The CDR3 coding sequence is TGCGCCAGCAGCTTGGCCCTAGCAGATACGCAGTATTTT. Translated: CASSLALADTQYF.

V is TRBV18 and J is TRBJ1-1; D perhaps matches TRBD1 (5 bases). Trimming took 3 bases from V and 0 from J, leaving 8 bases between them. Germline V gene data show CDR1 as KGHSH and CDR2 as LQKENI. The CDR3 is made up of 14 amino acids. CDR3 loop: CASSPDSLNTEAFF. Written as DNA, the CDR3 is TGTGCCAGCTCACCTGACAGTTTGAACACTGAAGCTTTCTTT.

The CDR3, as DNA: TGTGCCAGCAGTGACGGGCAGAACTATGGCTACACCTTC. This encodes CASSDGQNYGYTF. The rearrangement uses TRBV6-4 and TRBJ1-2, with D unclear. Germline loops: CDR1 MRHNA, CDR2 SNTAGT. This CDR3 contains 13 residues. V was trimmed by 2 bases and J by 2 bases, leaving 6 bases between them.

V usage is TRBV11-2 and J usage is TRBJ2-7, with TRBD2 identical over 8 bases. Per the germline V gene, CDR1 is SGHAT and CDR2 is FQNNGV. The CDR3 sequence is 14 residues long. With V trimmed by 8 bases and J by 1 base, 7 bases remained unmatched. The CDR3 bases are TGTGCCAGCGCGCCTACGGGAGGGTCCTACGAGCAGTACTTC. Protein product: CASAPTGGSYEQYF.

The rearrangement links TRBV15 to TRBJ1-1, with TRBD1 as a possible D gene (6 bases). The CDR3 is 16 residues long. Trimming removed 2 bases at V and 4 bases at J, with 17 bases between. CDR1 and CDR2 (germline): LNHNV, YYDKDF (reference sequence). The CDR3 sequence: CATSRLQGWSGTEAFF. In DNA, the CDR3 is TGTGCCACCAGCAGATTACAGGGCTGGTCGGGCACTGAAGCTTTCTTT.

This clone has just a few counts. The chain uses TRBV30 and TRBJ2-5; D may be TRBD2 (7 bases). The CDR3 consists of 14 residues. V was pared by 2 bases and J by 5 bases, with 15 bases between. The V gene's germline CDR1 is GTSNPN and CDR2 SVGIG (reference sequence). The chain's CDR3 is CAWSLQGGWETQYF. CDR3 coding DNA: TGTGCCTGGAGTCTACAGGGAGGGTGGGAGACCCAGTACTTC.

The chain combines TRBV6-1 with TRBJ1-4; TRBD1 matches at 7 bases. The V and J ends lost 6 bases and 8 bases, in that order; junction bases with no gene match: 9. This CDR3 spans 14 amino acids. In germline, CDR1 is MNHNS, CDR2 SASEGT. The chain's CDR3 is CASRGTVREEKLFF. The DNA for the CDR3 is TGTGCCAGCAGGGGGACAGTGAGGGAAGAAAAACTGTTTTTT.

Here the CDR3 DNA reads TGTGCCAGCAGTGGTGGACTGGGTTCACCCCTCCACTTT. Translation: CASSGGLGSPLHF. V gene TRBV25-1 combines with J gene TRBJ1-6, with D unresolved. Trimming removed 4 bases from V and 9 bases from J, with 10 bases in between. Germline V lookup: CDR1 MGHDK, CDR2 SYGVNS. CDR3 length: 13 amino acids.

The rearrangement joins TRBV2 to TRBJ1-5; 11 nucleotides align to TRBD1. Germline values: CDR1 SNHLY, CDR2 FYNNEI. The CDR3 covers 15 residues. V dropped 6 bases and J dropped 7; count of bases not matched to a gene: 8. CDR3 residues: CASRERTGGVQPQHF. The CDR3 DNA reads TGTGCCAGCAGGGAACGGACAGGGGGCGTGCAGCCCCAGCATTTT. The whole variable domain, remainder taken from reference TRBV2 and TRBJ1-5, is EPEVTQTPSHQVTQMGQEVILRCVPISNHLYFYWYRQILGQKVEFLVSFYNNEISEKSEIFDDQFSVERPDGSNFTLKIRSTKLEDSAMYFCASRERTGGVQPQHFGDGTRLSIL.

In regard to this clone: Possible read error: a much larger clone is one base away. The chain recombines TRBV6-1 with TRBJ2-3; 9 nucleotides line up with TRBD1. The CDR3 contains 15 residues. Germline trimming cut 3 bases from V and 1 base from J; bases unmatched to any gene: 2. Germline V gene data show CDR1 as MNHNS and CDR2 as SASEGT. The CDR3 nucleotides are TGTGCCAGCAGTGACGGGACAGGGCGCACAGATACGCAGTATTTT. Residues: CASSDGTGRTDTQYF.

The chain carries TRBV19 and TRBJ2-5, with 9 bases identical to TRBD1. Germline trimming cut 9 bases from V and 5 bases from J; bases unmatched to any gene: 4. The CDR3 is 12 residues long. Germline-derived CDR1 and CDR2 are LNHDA and SQIVND (reference sequence). This CDR3 is CASGQGQETQYF. CDR3 DNA sequence: TGTGCCAGCGGACAGGGGCAGGAGACCCAGTACTTC.